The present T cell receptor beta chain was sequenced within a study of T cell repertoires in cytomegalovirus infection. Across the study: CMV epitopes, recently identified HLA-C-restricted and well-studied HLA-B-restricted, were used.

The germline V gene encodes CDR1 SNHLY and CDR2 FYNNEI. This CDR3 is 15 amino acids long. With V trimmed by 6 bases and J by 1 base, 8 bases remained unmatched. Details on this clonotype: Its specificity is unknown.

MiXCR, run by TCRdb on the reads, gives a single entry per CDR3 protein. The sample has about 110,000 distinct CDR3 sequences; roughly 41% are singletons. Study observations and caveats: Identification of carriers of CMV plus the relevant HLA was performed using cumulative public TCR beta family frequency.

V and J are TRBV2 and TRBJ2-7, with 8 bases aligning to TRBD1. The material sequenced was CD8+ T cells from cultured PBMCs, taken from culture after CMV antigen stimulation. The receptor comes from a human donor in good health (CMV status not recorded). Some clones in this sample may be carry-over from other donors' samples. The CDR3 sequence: CASSLDRARSYEQYF. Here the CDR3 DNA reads TGTGCCAGCAGCCTGGACAGGGCAAGATCCTACGAGCAGTACTTC.